A few counts support the clone carrying this T cell receptor (beta chain). This entry comes from a study of blood T cell repertoires in COVID-19. Study at large: Material from acute and convalescent COVID-19 was sourced from the United States, Italy and Spain. Sources were T cells, B-cell-depleted T cells, or PBMCs; the material itself was cDNA or gDNA.

Germline V lookup: CDR1 SGHVS, CDR2 FQNEAQ. The junction had 4 bases not matched to a gene; V was cut back by 5 bases and J by 4 bases. This CDR3 is 13 amino acids long. Only in-frame clones appear in the TCRdb table, and some are missing; sequencing was by immunoSEQ multiplex PCR. The data show 200,000 or so clones, more than 85% seen once. The specimen was peripheral blood. The origin of this receptor is a man between 65 and 85 years old with active or convalescent COVID-19. The chain employs TRBV7-8 and TRBJ2-7; TRBD1 matches at 8 bases. The CDR3 spells CASSIGQGYEQYF. Here the CDR3 DNA reads TGTGCCAGCAGCATCGGACAGGGTTACGAGCAGTACTTC.